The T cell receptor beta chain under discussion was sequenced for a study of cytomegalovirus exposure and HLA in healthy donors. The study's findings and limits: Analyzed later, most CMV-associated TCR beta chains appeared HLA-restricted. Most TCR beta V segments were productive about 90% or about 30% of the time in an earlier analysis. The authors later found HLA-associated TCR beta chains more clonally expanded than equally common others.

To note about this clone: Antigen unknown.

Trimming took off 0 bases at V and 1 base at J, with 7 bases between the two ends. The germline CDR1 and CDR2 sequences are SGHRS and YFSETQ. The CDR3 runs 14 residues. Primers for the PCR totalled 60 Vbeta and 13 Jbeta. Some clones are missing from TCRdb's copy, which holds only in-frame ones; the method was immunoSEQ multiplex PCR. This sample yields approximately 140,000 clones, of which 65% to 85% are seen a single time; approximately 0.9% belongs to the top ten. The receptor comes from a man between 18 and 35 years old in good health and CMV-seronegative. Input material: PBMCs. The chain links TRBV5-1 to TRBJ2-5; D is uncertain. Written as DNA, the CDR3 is TGCGCCAGCAGCTTGGATCGAGTCCAAGAGACCCAGTACTTC. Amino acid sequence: CASSLDRVQETQYF. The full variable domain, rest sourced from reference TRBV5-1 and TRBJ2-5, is KAGVTQTPRYLIKTRGQQVTLSCSPISGHRSVSWYQQTPGQGLQFLFEYFSETQRNKGNFPGRFSGRQFSNSRSEMNVSTLELGDSALYLCASSLDRVQETQYFGPGTRLLVL.